This passage covers 28 T cell receptor beta chains from one sample sequenced in a study of T-cell memory formation after mild COVID-19. TCRdb itself ran the 5' RACE reads through MiXCR, one entry per CDR3 protein. The sample lists under 250,000 distinct CDR3 sequences, over 9.5% occurring once. Sequenced material: PBMCs or a T cell subset sorted from them (not recorded which). The receptors stem from a man aged 18 to 30 who had mild COVID-19 (a few samples of this study predate the infection). Cell type and time point are not known.

This clonotype occurred a few times. This chain links TRBV13 with TRBJ1-6; a possible D gene is TRBD1 (6 bases). This CDR3 is 16 amino acids long. The germline V gene encodes CDR1 PRHDT and CDR2 FYEKMQ (reference sequence). V was clipped by 0 bases and J by 6 bases, with 12 bases between them. The CDR3, as DNA: TGTGCCAGCAGCTTAGGGGGACACCTCCTTAATTCACCCCTCCACTTT. It translates to CASSLGGHLLNSPLHF.

This clonotype has a handful of counts. The rearrangement uses TRBV7-2 and TRBJ1-4, with TRBD1 as a possible D gene (6 bases). This CDR3 is built from 13 residues. V was trimmed by 1 base and J by 13 bases, leaving 13 bases between them. The germline V gene encodes CDR1 SGHTA and CDR2 FQGNSA. CDR3 amino acids: CASSLGRGGGLFF. The CDR3 bases are TGTGCCAGCAGCTTAGGGCGAGGGGGGGGACTGTTTTTT.

V and J are TRBV7-8 and TRBJ1-2; D remains unclear. V gave up 5 bases and J gave up 8 bases, with 9 bases separating them. Looked up from germline, CDR1 is SGHVS and CDR2 is FQNEAQ. The CDR3 is 11 residues long. CDR3: CASSSSGGYTF. Here the CDR3 DNA reads TGTGCCAGCAGCAGCTCGGGGGGCTACACCTTC.

The table lists this clonotype with a few counts. The rearrangement links TRBV24-1 to TRBJ2-6; D uncertain. Germline lookup yields CDR1 KGHDR and CDR2 SFDVKD. V was pared by 2 bases and J by 0 bases, with 4 bases between. The CDR3 spans 15 residues. The chain's CDR3 is CATSDSLSGANVLTF. CDR3 sequence (DNA): TGTGCCACCAGTGATTCCCTCTCTGGGGCCAACGTCCTGACTTTC.

J is TRBJ2-5 and V is TRBV5-1; D call uncertain. In germline, CDR1 is SGHRS, CDR2 YFSETQ. The CDR3 loop spans 14 amino acids. The V end lost 0 bases, the J end lost 7 bases, and 13 bases lay between the germline ends. The CDR3 DNA reads TGCGCCAGCAGCTTGGGAACAGCCGTCGGGACCCAGTACTTC. It encodes CASSLGTAVGTQYF.

This clonotype was seen many times. The CDR3 spells CATSRPQGTSTDTQYF. The CDR3 DNA sequence: TGTGCCACCAGCAGGCCCCAGGGGACTAGCACAGATACGCAGTATTTT. The chain couples TRBV15 to TRBJ2-3, with D possibly called TRBD1 or TRBD2 (6 bases each). CDR1 and CDR2 from the germline V gene are LNHNV and YYDKDF (reference sequence). CDR3 length equals 16 residues. Between the trimmed V and J ends, which lost 3 bases and 0 bases, there was a span of 13 bases.

In nucleotides, the CDR3 is TGTGCCAGCAGTGGAGACAGGGTCAATCAGCCCCAGCATTTT. Amino acids: CASSGDRVNQPQHF. The V gene is TRBV27, the J gene TRBJ1-5, with 7 bases lining up with TRBD1. The germline V gene encodes CDR1 MNHEY and CDR2 SMNVEV (reference sequence). J was trimmed by 3 bases and V by 5 bases; bases with no gene match: 4. The CDR3 runs 14 residues.

This clonotype has just a few counts. This chain connects TRBV7-2 to TRBJ2-3; 7 bases are shared with TRBD2. Germline loops: CDR1 SGHTA, CDR2 FQGNSA. Trimming cost V 2 bases and J 7 bases; bases outside gene matches: 15. This CDR3 spans 17 amino acids. Here the CDR3 reads CASSLMGGHFEANTQYF. The CDR3 DNA sequence: TGTGCCAGCAGCTTAATGGGAGGGCACTTCGAAGCCAATACGCAGTATTTT.

Many counts were recorded for this clonotype. This sequence joins TRBV5-1 and TRBJ1-3; a possible D gene is TRBD1 (5 bases). The germline V gene has CDR1 SGHRS and CDR2 YFSETQ. The CDR3 has 14 residues. Trimming stripped 3 bases from V and 2 bases from J, with 9 bases between. In DNA, the CDR3 is TGCGCCAGCAGCTGGGACGGAGCTGGAAACACCATATATTTT. Protein: CASSWDGAGNTIYF.

V is TRBV28 and J is TRBJ2-7; possible D gene TRBD2, 5 bases. Trimming stripped 6 bases from V and 6 bases from J, with 18 bases between. CDR1 is MDHEN and CDR2 is SYDVKM in the germline V gene. The CDR3 spans 14 residues. In DNA, the CDR3 is TGTGCCAGCAGGGCCGGAGGCATAGTGGGCGAGCAGTACTTC. This translates into CASRAGGIVGEQYF. Full variable domain (rest looked up from reference TRBV28 and TRBJ2-7): DVKVTQSSRYLVKRTGEKVFLECVQDMDHENMFWYRQDPGLGLRLIYFSYDVKMKEKGDIPEGYSVSREKKERFSLILESASTNQTSMYLCASRAGGIVGEQYFGPGTRLTVT.

J is TRBJ2-5 and V is TRBV9; D perhaps matches TRBD2 (6 bases). CDR1 is SGDLS, CDR2 YYNGEE, per germline. This CDR3 is built from 13 residues. V was cut by 3 bases and J by 4 bases, with 10 bases left in between. The CDR3 spells CASSAPGGETQYF. DNA for the CDR3: TGTGCCAGCAGCGCCCCCGGGGGAGAGACCCAGTACTTC. The whole variable domain, remainder taken from reference TRBV9 and TRBJ2-5, is DSGVTQTPKHLITATGQRVTLRCSPRSGDLSVYWYQQSLDQGLQFLIQYYNGEERAKGNILERFSAQQFPDLHSELNLSSLELGDSALYFCASSAPGGETQYFGPGTRLLVL.

This chain uses TRBV7-9 with TRBJ2-6; D may be TRBD2 (5 bases). V lost 5 bases and J lost 6, with 20 bases in between. This CDR3 region has 17 residues. From germline, CDR1 is SEHNR and CDR2 FQNEAQ (reference sequence). This CDR3 reads CASSGLRVPQAANVLTF. In nucleotides, the CDR3 is TGTGCCAGCAGCGGACTGAGGGTTCCCCAAGCGGCCAACGTCCTGACTTTC.

The V gene is TRBV2, the J gene TRBJ2-7; D perhaps matches TRBD2 (6 bases). The CDR3 has 14 residues. In germline, CDR1 is SNHLY, CDR2 FYNNEI. Trimming pared 6 bases from V and 1 base from J, leaving 13 bases between. The CDR3: CASSGGVLSYEQYF. The CDR3 DNA reads TGTGCCAGCAGCGGGGGAGTTTTATCCTACGAGCAGTACTTC.

This clonotype showed up many times. The genes are TRBV28 and TRBJ2-4, with a weak D call TRBD1 (6 bases). Between the trimmed V and J ends, which lost 5 bases and 9 bases, there was a span of 14 bases. This CDR3 contains 13 residues. Germline V gives CDR1 MDHEN, CDR2 SYDVKM. The CDR3 loop reads CASSSGQRGIQYF. The CDR3 DNA sequence: TGTGCCAGCAGTAGCGGACAGAGGGGCATTCAGTACTTC.

This clonotype occurred a few times. The V gene is TRBV19, the J gene TRBJ2-2, with a tentative D call TRBD1 (6 bases). The V end was cut by 9 bases, the J end by 6 bases, with 17 bases between. The CDR3 is 14 amino acids. Germline values: CDR1 LNHDA, CDR2 SQIVND (reference sequence). The CDR3 protein is CASRLSRGAGELFF. The DNA for the CDR3 is TGTGCCAGCCGATTGTCCAGGGGCGCCGGGGAGCTGTTTTTT.

This clonotype was seen a handful of times. The rearrangement uses TRBV7-2 and TRBJ2-5, with no clear D. V lost 2 bases and J 1 base, leaving 8 bases between the germline ends. The CDR3 consists of 14 residues. The V gene's germline CDR1 is SGHTA and CDR2 FQGNSA. CDR3 region: CASSLRASQETQYF. The CDR3 region has the DNA TGTGCCAGCAGCTTAAGGGCTAGCCAAGAGACCCAGTACTTC.

This clonotype has a handful of counts. This chain connects TRBV6-5 to TRBJ1-2, with a possible D match to TRBD1 (6 bases). Trimming left V 6 bases short and J 2 bases short, with 19 bases between. This CDR3 has 16 amino acids. Germline V gene lookup returns CDR1 MNHEY and CDR2 SVGAGI. The CDR3 region is CASRGDSPQGNYGYTF. Written as DNA, the CDR3 is TGTGCCAGCAGGGGGGACTCGCCTCAGGGGAACTATGGCTACACCTTC.

The rearrangement uses TRBV29-1 and TRBJ1-4, with D perhaps matching TRBD1 (6 bases). The ends were cut back, 3 bases at V and 5 bases at J, with 10 bases in the middle. The CDR3 totals 13 residues. Per germline, CDR1 SQVTM and CDR2 ANQGSEA. The CDR3 bases are TGCAGCGTTGATTTCGGACAGAATGAAAAACTGTTTTTT. Amino acids: CSVDFGQNEKLFF.

This chain links TRBV5-1 with TRBJ2-3, with D perhaps given as TRBD1 or TRBD2 (5 bases each). Per germline, CDR1 SGHRS and CDR2 YFSETQ. This CDR3 has 15 residues. The ends were cut back, 4 bases at V and 0 bases at J, with 12 bases in the middle. The CDR3 DNA follows: TGCGCCAGCAGCGGGGACGTTGGTAGCACAGATACGCAGTATTTT. This gives the protein CASSGDVGSTDTQYF.

This chain connects TRBV6-6 to TRBJ1-6; 8 nucleotides match TRBD1. The CDR3 extends over 18 amino acids. Trimming took 4 bases from V and 0 from J; bases not matched to a gene: 8. Germline V gene lookup returns CDR1 MNHNY and CDR2 SVGAGI (reference sequence). CDR3 in DNA: TGTGCCAGCAGTTCTGGGACAGGCGAGAGCTCCTATAATTCACCCCTCCACTTT. Translated, it gives CASSSGTGESSYNSPLHF.

This clonotype was picked up a small number of times. The chain links TRBV5-5 to TRBJ2-5, with 14 nucleotides matching TRBD2. Germline-derived CDR1 and CDR2 are SGHKS and YYEKEE (reference sequence). The CDR3 covers 18 residues. Trimming at V came to 0 bases and at J to 5 bases, leaving 9 bases not matched to a gene. CDR3 nucleotides: TGTGCCAGCAGCTTGGGACTAGCGGGGGGGCTGCGGCGCGAGACCCAGTACTTC. Its protein is CASSLGLAGGLRRETQYF.

This clonotype appeared many times. The chain carries TRBV20-1 and TRBJ2-7; D is possibly TRBD1 (5 bases). Germline-derived CDR1 and CDR2 are DFQATT and SNEGSKA (reference sequence). The CDR3 consists of 12 residues. V was clipped by 3 bases and J by 2 bases, with 8 bases between them. DNA for the CDR3: TGCAGTGCTAGGACAGCTGCCTACGAGCAGTACTTC. As protein: CSARTAAYEQYF.

The chain uses TRBV7-8 and TRBJ1-5, with 7 bases that match TRBD1. The CDR3 consists of 14 residues. The V gene end was trimmed by 5 bases and the J gene end by 4 bases; junction bases not matched to a gene: 5. Germline-derived CDR1 and CDR2 are SGHVS and FQNEAQ. CDR3 residues: CASSQGTANQPQHF. The CDR3 DNA reads TGTGCCAGCAGCCAAGGGACAGCGAATCAGCCCCAGCATTTT. Combining the CDR3 with reference TRBV7-8 and TRBJ1-5 gives the whole variable domain GAGVSQSPRYKVAKRGQDVALRCDPISGHVSLFWYQQALGQGPEFLTYFQNEAQLDKSGLPSDRFFAERPEGSVSTLKIQRTQQEDSAVYLCASSQGTANQPQHFGDGTRLSIL.

This clonotype was seen more than once but under ten times. The V gene is TRBV2, the J gene TRBJ2-7; 8 bases match TRBD1. The CDR3 is made up of 12 amino acids. CDR1 and CDR2 (germline): SNHLY, FYNNEI. V trimming: 7 bases; J trimming: 9 bases; junction bases outside the gene matches: 8. CDR3 in DNA: TGTGCCAGCAACACCCAGGGGGCCTGGCAGTACGTC. Protein: CASNTQGAWQYV.

This clonotype has a handful of counts. The chain employs TRBV5-5 and TRBJ1-6, with TRBD1 identical over 10 bases. Unmatched junction bases numbered 2, after V lost 3 bases and J lost 5 bases. Germline V gives CDR1 SGHKS, CDR2 YYEKEE (reference sequence). The CDR3 runs 15 residues. CDR3 sequence reads: CASSSGTGDNSPLHF. The CDR3, as DNA: TGTGCCAGCAGCTCCGGGACAGGGGATAATTCACCCCTCCACTTT.

This clonotype was found a few times. The V call is TRBV7-9, the J call TRBJ1-1, with D tentatively TRBD1 (5 bases). CDR3 length equals 14 residues. Germline V lookup: CDR1 SEHNR, CDR2 FQNEAQ (reference sequence). V lost 5 bases and J lost 6, with 16 bases in between. In DNA form, the CDR3 reads TGTGCCAGCAGCCAAAACAGGATCGGGGCTGAAGCTTTCTTT. It yields the protein CASSQNRIGAEAFF.

This clonotype was seen more than once but under ten times. V and J are TRBV5-1 and TRBJ2-2; D perhaps matches TRBD1 (6 bases). V lost 10 bases to trimming and J lost 0 bases, with 13 bases between them. CDR3 length equals 14 residues. The germline V gene encodes CDR1 SGHRS and CDR2 YFSETQ. In DNA form, the CDR3 reads TGCGCCTCGAACAGGGACGCGAACACCGGGGAGCTGTTTTTT. Translated, it gives CASNRDANTGELFF.

Only a few counts were recorded for this clonotype. The chain employs TRBV28 and TRBJ2-7; D is unresolved. CDR1 and CDR2 (germline): MDHEN, SYDVKM. This CDR3 contains 13 residues. V was pared by 3 bases and J by 3 bases, with 9 bases between. The CDR3 sequence: CASSFGQDYEQYV. The CDR3 DNA reads TGTGCCAGCAGTTTCGGCCAGGACTACGAGCAGTACGTC.